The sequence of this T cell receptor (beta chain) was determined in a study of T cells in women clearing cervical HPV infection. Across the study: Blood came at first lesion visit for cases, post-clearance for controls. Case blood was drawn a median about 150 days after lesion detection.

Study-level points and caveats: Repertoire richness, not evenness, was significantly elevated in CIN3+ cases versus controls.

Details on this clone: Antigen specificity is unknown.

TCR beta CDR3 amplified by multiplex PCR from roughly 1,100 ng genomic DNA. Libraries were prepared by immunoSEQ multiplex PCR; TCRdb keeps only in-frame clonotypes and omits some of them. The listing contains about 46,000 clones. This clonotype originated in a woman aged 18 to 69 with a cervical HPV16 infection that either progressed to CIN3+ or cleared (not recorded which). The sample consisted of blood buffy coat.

The CDR3 protein is CASSLASLAGDYEQYF. CDR3 DNA, as far as it was read: TGCGCCAGCAGCTTGGCAAGCCTAGCGGGTGACTACGAG. J is TRBJ2-7 and V is TRBV5-1, with 8 bases lining up with TRBD2. Read coverage stops 3 residues before the CDR3 terminus; the germline J gene supplies the remainder. This CDR3 contains 16 residues. CDR1 is SGHRS and CDR2 is YFSETQ in the germline V gene. V lost 0 bases, J lost 3 bases, and 8 bases stayed unmatched.